A selection of T cell receptor beta chains follows, all from one sample in a study of Ad26.COV2.S vaccination and SARS-CoV-2 variants. Assay used: immunoSEQ multiplex PCR; TCRdb lists only in-frame clones, some missing. The table records roughly 300,000 clones, 70% to 90% of them present only once. Sequencing used peripheral blood, obtained in a trial of Ad26.COV2.S vaccine versus placebo. The source of these receptors is a person aged 18-60 years who received the Ad26.COV2.S COVID-19 vaccine or a placebo. Each CDR3 is given with its conserved first and last residue. The D gene is left open where the match is weak.

>TRBJ2-2|TRBV14|NA
CASSQIDNTGELFF
TGTGCCAGCAGCCAAATCGATAACACCGGGGAGCTGTTTTTT
>TRBJ1-3|TRBV7-6|NA
CASSLVSGYSGNTIYF
TGTGCCAGCAGCTTAGTCTCAGGGTACTCTGGAAACACCATATATTTT
>TRBJ2-2|TRBV19|NA
CASSIDGGAGELFF
TGTGCCAGTAGTATAGACGGGGGAGCCGGGGAGCTGTTTTTT
>TRBJ1-1|TRBV7-8|NA
CASSPGTWDTEAFF
TGTGCCAGCAGCCCCGGGACATGGGACACTGAAGCTTTCTTT
>TRBJ2-7|TRBV10-3|NA
CAIIRGSPYEQYF
TGTGCCATCATTCGGGGGTCCCCGTACGAGCAGTACTTC
>TRBJ1-1|TRBV3-1/TRBV3-2|NA
CASSPSAGNTEAFF
TGTGCCAGCAGTCCTAGTGCGGGGAACACTGAAGCTTTCTTT
>TRBJ2-5|TRBV2|NA
CASSEASSFQETQYF
TGTGCCAGCAGTGAGGCTAGCAGCTTTCAAGAGACCCAGTACTTC
>TRBJ1-2|TRBV7-8|NA
CASSLPGQRYGYTF
TGTGCCAGCAGCTTACCCGGACAGCGCTATGGCTACACCTTC
>TRBJ2-5|TRBV11-2|NA
CASSPDLETQYF
TGTGCCAGCAGCCCGGACCTTGAGACCCAGTACTTC
>TRBJ2-5|TRBV7-9|TRBD2
CASSFPSGSMGETQYF
TGTGCCAGCAGCTTCCCTAGCGGGAGTATGGGAGAGACCCAGTACTTC